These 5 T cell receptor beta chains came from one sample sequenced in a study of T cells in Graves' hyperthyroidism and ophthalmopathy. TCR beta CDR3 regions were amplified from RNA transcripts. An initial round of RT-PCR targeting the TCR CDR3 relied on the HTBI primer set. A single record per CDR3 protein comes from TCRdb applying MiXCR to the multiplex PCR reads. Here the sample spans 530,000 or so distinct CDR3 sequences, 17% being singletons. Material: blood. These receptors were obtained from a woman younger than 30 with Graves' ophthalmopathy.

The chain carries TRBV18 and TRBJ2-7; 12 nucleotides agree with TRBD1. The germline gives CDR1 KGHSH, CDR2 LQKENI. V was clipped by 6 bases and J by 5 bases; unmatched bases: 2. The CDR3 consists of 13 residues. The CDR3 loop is CASSGQGANEQYF. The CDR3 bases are TGTGCCAGCTCGGGACAGGGGGCGAACGAGCAGTACTTC.

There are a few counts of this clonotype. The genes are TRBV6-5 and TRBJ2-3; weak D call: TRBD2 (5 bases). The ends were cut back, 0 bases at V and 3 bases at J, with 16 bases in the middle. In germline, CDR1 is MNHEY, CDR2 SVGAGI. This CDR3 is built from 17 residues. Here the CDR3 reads CASSYSTNVARTDTQYF. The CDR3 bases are TGTGCCAGCAGTTACTCTACGAATGTAGCGAGGACAGATACGCAGTATTTT.

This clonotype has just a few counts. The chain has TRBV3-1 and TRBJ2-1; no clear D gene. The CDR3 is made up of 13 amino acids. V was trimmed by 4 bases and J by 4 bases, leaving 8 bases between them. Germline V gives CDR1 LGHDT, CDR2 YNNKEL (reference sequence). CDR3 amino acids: CASSLMTYNEQFF. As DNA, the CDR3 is TGTGCCAGCAGCCTTATGACTTACAATGAGCAGTTCTTC.

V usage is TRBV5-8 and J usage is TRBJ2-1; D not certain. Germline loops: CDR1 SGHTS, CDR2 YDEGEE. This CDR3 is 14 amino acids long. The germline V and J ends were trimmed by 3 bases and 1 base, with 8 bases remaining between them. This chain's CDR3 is CASSWEGSYNEQFF. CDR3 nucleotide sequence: TGTGCCAGCAGCTGGGAAGGATCCTACAATGAGCAGTTCTTC.

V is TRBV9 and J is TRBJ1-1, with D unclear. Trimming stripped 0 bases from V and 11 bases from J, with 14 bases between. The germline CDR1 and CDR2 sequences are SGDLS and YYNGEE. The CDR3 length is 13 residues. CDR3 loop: CASSVGHNAEAFF. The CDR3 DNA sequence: TGTGCCAGCAGCGTAGGACACAACGCGGAGGCTTTCTTT.